A selection of T cell receptor beta chains follows, all from one sample in a study of blood T cells in healthy people across ages. TCRdb reanalysed the 5' RACE reads using MiXCR and keeps one entry per CDR3 protein. This table holds roughly 800,000 distinct CDR3 sequences, under 40% found once. The source material was blood. The origin of the receptors is a young man in good health. The CDR3 runs from the conserved cysteine through the conserved F or W. Each record gives: D gene, J gene, V gene, CDR3 protein. The D gene is left open where the match is weak.

>.|TRBJ2-5|TRBV7-3
CASSLWGRDEQYF
>.|TRBJ2-5|TRBV6-2/TRBV6-3
CASSYAGEAGETQYF
>.|TRBJ2-4|TRBV30
CAWAEYPAKNIQYF
>TRBD1|TRBJ1-1|TRBV14
CASSQDPDDRATEAFF
>TRBD2|TRBJ2-1|TRBV4-1
CASSRQLAGGDNEQFF
>.|TRBJ1-5|TRBV6-2/TRBV6-3
CASSPLENQPQHF
>.|.|TRBV20-1
CSAPRGVGETQYF
>.|TRBJ2-7|TRBV20-1
CSASDYEQYF
>.|TRBJ2-6|TRBV27
CASRSSANVLTF
>TRBD1|TRBJ1-2|TRBV5-6
CASSLGQGARGYTF
>.|TRBJ2-3|TRBV12-3/TRBV12-4
CASSTSGCPDTQYF
>.|TRBJ2-3|TRBV4-1
CASSPGLKQDTQYF
>.|.|TRBV2
CASSEAPFRNEQYF
>.|TRBJ1-5|TRBV7-2
CASSLSGDVSNQPQHF
>TRBD2|.|TRBV5-6
CASSLFGGAYNEQYF
>TRBD2|TRBJ2-4|TRBV10-2
CASERWGGYIQYF
>.|TRBJ1-6|TRBV6-2/TRBV6-3
CASSYGAGDNSPLHF
>.|TRBJ2-1|TRBV7-3
CASSLRSGGLVKHEQFF
>.|TRBJ2-7|TRBV7-2
CASSHNRENLHSYEQYF
>TRBD1|TRBJ2-7|TRBV7-2
CASSVTGTEAYEQYF
>TRBD2|TRBJ2-3|TRBV20-1
CSARGTSGVDTQYF
>.|TRBJ2-3|TRBV5-6
CASSHSPNTQYF
>TRBD1|TRBJ2-5|TRBV10-3
CAISGDRGETQYF